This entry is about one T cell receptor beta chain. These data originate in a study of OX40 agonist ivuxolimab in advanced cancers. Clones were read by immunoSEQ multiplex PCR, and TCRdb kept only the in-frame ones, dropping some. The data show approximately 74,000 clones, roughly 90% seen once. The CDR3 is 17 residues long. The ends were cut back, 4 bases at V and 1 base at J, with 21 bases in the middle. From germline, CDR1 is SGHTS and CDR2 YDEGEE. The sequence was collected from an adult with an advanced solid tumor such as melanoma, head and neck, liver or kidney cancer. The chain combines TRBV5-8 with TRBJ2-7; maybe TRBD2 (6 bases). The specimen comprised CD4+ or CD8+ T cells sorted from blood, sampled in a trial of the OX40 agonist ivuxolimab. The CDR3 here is CASSPFLGGRSSYEQYF. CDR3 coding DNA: TGTGCCAGCAGCCCCTTCCTGGGGGGAAGGAGTTCCTACGAGCAGTACTTC.